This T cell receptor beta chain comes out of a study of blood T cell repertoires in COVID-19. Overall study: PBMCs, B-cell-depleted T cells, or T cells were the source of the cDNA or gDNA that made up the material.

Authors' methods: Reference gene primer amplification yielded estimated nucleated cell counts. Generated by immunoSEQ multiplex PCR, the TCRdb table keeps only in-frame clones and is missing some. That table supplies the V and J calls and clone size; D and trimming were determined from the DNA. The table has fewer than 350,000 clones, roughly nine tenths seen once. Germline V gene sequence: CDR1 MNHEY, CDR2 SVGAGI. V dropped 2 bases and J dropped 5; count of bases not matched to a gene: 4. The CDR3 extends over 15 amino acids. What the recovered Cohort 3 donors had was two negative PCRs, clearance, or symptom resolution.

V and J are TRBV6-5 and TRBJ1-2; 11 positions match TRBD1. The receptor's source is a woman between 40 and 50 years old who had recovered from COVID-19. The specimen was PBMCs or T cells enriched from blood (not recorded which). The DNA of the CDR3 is TGTGCCAGCAGTTACGGGACAGGGGGTATTTATGGCTACACCTTC. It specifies CASSYGTGGIYGYTF.